This is a list of T cell receptor beta chains from one sample in a study of cytomegalovirus exposure and HLA in healthy donors. This table comes from immunoSEQ multiplex PCR, and its TCRdb copy is limited to in-frame clones, with some not included. This sample has around 150,000 clones, with approximately 81% found just once. The sequencing input was PBMCs. The origin of the receptors is a man aged 18 to 29 in good health and CMV-seropositive. CDR3s include the opening cysteine and the closing phenylalanine or tryptophan. D genes are given only for firm matches. Clone sizes are given selectively: once, few, many, or a class where the clone is expanded.

DNA,CDR3,size,length,V,D,J
TGTGCCAGCAGATCCCAGGGCCCCTCCATCCTTAACTATGGCTACACCTTC,CASRSQGPSILNYGYTF,-,17,TRBV27,-,TRBJ1-2
TGTGCCAGCAGCCCGGCGGGCTCCTACAATGAGCAGTTCTTC,CASSPAGSYNEQFF,once,14,TRBV5-6,-,TRBJ2-1
TGTGCCAGCAGCTTGAGGGGAAACCCTACCTATGGCTACACCTTC,CASSLRGNPTYGYTF,-,15,TRBV5-6,-,TRBJ1-2
TGTGCCAGCAGCTTAAGGGCCGAAGAGACCCAGTACTTC,CASSLRAEETQYF,-,13,TRBV7-3,-,TRBJ2-5
TGTGCCAGCAGCGTAGCGGCAGGGGGCGTGGAGACCCAGTACTTC,CASSVAAGGVETQYF,few,15,TRBV9,TRBD1,TRBJ2-5
TGTGCCAGCAGTTTGCTTAGGAACACTGAAGCTTTCTTT,CASSLLRNTEAFF,-,13,TRBV27,-,TRBJ1-1
TGTGCCAGCTCCCGGTCCGACAGTTTGAACACTGAAGCTTTCTTT,CASSRSDSLNTEAFF,-,15,TRBV18,-,TRBJ1-1
TGTGCCAGCAGCTTAACGGCCTCTAACTATGGCTACACCTTC,CASSLTASNYGYTF,-,14,TRBV7-3,-,TRBJ1-2
TGTGCCAGCAGCTCTCAGGGGTACAATGAGCAGTTCTTC,CASSSQGYNEQFF,-,13,TRBV7-3,-,TRBJ2-1
TGTGCCAGCAGCTTAGCCAGGACAGGGAGCACTGAAGCTTTCTTT,CASSLARTGSTEAFF,few,15,TRBV7-9,TRBD1,TRBJ1-1
TGTGCCAGCTCACCAGCCCTAACGGGAATGAACACTGAAGCTTTCTTT,CASSPALTGMNTEAFF,-,16,TRBV18,-,TRBJ1-1
TGTGCCAGCAGCGTTCAGGCAAACACTGAAGCTTTCTTT,CASSVQANTEAFF,-,13,TRBV7-6,-,TRBJ1-1
TGCGCCAGCAGCCAAGCCTCGACTGCGTCTGAAGCTTTCTTT,CASSQASTASEAFF,-,14,TRBV4-1,-,TRBJ1-1
TGTGCCAGCAGCTTAGATTATCAGACCCAGTACTTC,CASSLDYQTQYF,-,12,TRBV7-9,-,TRBJ2-5
TGTGCCAGCAGCATCCTAGCGGGGTTTACAGATACGCAGTATTTT,CASSILAGFTDTQYF,-,15,TRBV5-5,TRBD2,TRBJ2-3
TGTGCCAGTAGTTGGGGGGGCAGAACTTACGAGCAGTACTTC,CASSWGGRTYEQYF,-,14,TRBV19,-,TRBJ2-7